This T cell receptor beta chain is drawn from a study of T-cell memory formation after mild COVID-19. This CDR3 has 12 residues. Unmatched junction bases numbered 0, after V lost 1 base and J lost 13 bases. Germline assignment: CDR1 MGHRA and CDR2 YSYEKL. Only a few counts were recorded for this clonotype. TCRdb processed the 5' RACE reads anew with MiXCR; each CDR3 protein has one entry. The sample has approximately 480,000 distinct CDR3 sequences; roughly 20% are singletons. The gene calls are TRBV4-1 and TRBJ1-4; 10 bases line up with TRBD1. Sequencing used PBMCs or a T cell subset sorted from them (not recorded which). This clonotype was sampled from an adult woman who had mild COVID-19 (a few samples of this study predate the infection). Cell type and time point are not known. In nucleotides, the CDR3 is TGCGCCAGCAGCCAAGGGACAGGGGGACTGTTTTTT. Protein: CASSQGTGGLFF.